This entry lists 7 T cell receptor beta chains sequenced from one sample in a study of T cell responses to AZD1222 COVID-19 vaccine. Using immunoSEQ multiplex PCR, the repertoire was profiled, and TCRdb retains in-frame clones only, with some absent. Seen here are over 90,000 clones, about 88% observed once, and the top ten hold less than 6%. Source: peripheral blood, taken on day 0 of AZD1222 vaccination. The receptor source for this set is an adult in good health.

This sequence joins TRBV6-2 or TRBV6-3 and TRBJ2-5, with D perhaps TRBD1 (5 bases). Germline assignment: CDR1 MNHEY and CDR2 SVGEGT. The CDR3 is made up of 14 amino acids. V was clipped by 2 bases and J by 2 bases, with 9 bases between them. The CDR3 loop reads CASSYRTPQETQYF. DNA for the CDR3: TGTGCCAGCAGTTACAGGACACCTCAAGAGACCCAGTACTTC.

V and J are TRBV5-1 and TRBJ2-1; D is unresolved. The ends were cut back, 1 base at V and 2 bases at J, with 10 bases in the middle. This CDR3 spans 15 amino acids. Germline V lookup: CDR1 SGHRS, CDR2 YFSETQ. As DNA, the CDR3 is TGCGCCAGCAGCTTGAAAGGGTTAGCCTACAATGAGCAGTTCTTC. Its translation is CASSLKGLAYNEQFF. The full variable domain, rest sourced from reference TRBV5-1 and TRBJ2-1, is KAGVTQTPRYLIKTRGQQVTLSCSPISGHRSVSWYQQTPGQGLQFLFEYFSETQRNKGNFPGRFSGRQFSNSRSEMNVSTLELGDSALYLCASSLKGLAYNEQFFGPGTRLTVL.

The chain combines TRBV4-3 with TRBJ2-5, with 9 bases aligning to TRBD2. Trimming removed 1 base from V and 1 base from J; junction bases left unmatched: 4. The CDR3 loop spans 16 amino acids. Per germline, CDR1 LGHNA and CDR2 YSLEER. The CDR3 loop is CASSQVWRGGQETQYF. The DNA for the CDR3 is TGCGCCAGCAGCCAAGTTTGGCGGGGGGGCCAAGAGACCCAGTACTTC.

The chain recombines TRBV7-2 with TRBJ1-2; 8 nucleotides align to TRBD1. The CDR3 contains 15 residues. The V gene's germline CDR1 is SGHTA and CDR2 FQGNSA. V lost 3 bases to trimming and J lost 3 bases; unmatched junction nucleotides: 6. CDR3 bases: TGTGCCAGCAGCTTCGCAGGGGGCGCGGACTATGGCTACACCTTC. Protein product: CASSFAGGADYGYTF.

The chain combines TRBV28 with TRBJ2-1; 12 nucleotides align to TRBD2. The trim removed 5 bases at V and 8 bases at J, leaving 10 bases unmatched. The CDR3 loop spans 16 amino acids. Germline V lookup: CDR1 MDHEN, CDR2 SYDVKM. CDR3 coding DNA: TGTGCCAGCAGTCCACCGGGACTAGCGGGTATGTATGAGCAGTTCTTC. Residues: CASSPPGLAGMYEQFF.

The genes are TRBV2 and TRBJ2-7; 7 bases are a match to TRBD2. The germline V gene encodes CDR1 SNHLY and CDR2 FYNNEI. The CDR3 loop spans 17 amino acids. V shed 2 bases and J 0 bases; nucleotides not matched to a gene: 10. The CDR3 region has the DNA TGTGCCAGCAGTGAAAGGAGACTAGCCTATTCCTCCTACGAGCAGTACTTC. This gives the protein CASSERRLAYSSYEQYF.

The chain carries TRBV4-3 and TRBJ1-1, with D perhaps TRBD1 (6 bases). The CDR3 covers 17 residues. Germline values: CDR1 LGHNA, CDR2 YSLEER. V was pared by 5 bases and J by 2 bases, with 21 bases between. The CDR3 DNA reads TGCGCCAGCAGCATTAGCCCCGGACAGCGAGGCAACACTGAAGCTTTCTTT. Translation: CASSISPGQRGNTEAFF.